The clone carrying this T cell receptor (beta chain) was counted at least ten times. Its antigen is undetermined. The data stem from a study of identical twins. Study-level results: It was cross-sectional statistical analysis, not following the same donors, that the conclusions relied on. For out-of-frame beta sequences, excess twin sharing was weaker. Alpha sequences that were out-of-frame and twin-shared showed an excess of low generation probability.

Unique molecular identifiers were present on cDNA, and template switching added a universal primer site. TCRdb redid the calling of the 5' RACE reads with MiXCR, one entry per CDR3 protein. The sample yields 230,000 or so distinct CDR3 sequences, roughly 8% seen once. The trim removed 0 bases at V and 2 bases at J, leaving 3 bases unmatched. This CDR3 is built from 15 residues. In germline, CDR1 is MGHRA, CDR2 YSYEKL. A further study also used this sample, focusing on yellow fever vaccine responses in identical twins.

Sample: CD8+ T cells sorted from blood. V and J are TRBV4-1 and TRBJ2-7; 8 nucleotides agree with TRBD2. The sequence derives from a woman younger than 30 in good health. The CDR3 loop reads CASSQEQRETYEQYF. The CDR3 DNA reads TGCGCCAGCAGCCAAGAACAGCGGGAGACCTACGAGCAGTACTTC.